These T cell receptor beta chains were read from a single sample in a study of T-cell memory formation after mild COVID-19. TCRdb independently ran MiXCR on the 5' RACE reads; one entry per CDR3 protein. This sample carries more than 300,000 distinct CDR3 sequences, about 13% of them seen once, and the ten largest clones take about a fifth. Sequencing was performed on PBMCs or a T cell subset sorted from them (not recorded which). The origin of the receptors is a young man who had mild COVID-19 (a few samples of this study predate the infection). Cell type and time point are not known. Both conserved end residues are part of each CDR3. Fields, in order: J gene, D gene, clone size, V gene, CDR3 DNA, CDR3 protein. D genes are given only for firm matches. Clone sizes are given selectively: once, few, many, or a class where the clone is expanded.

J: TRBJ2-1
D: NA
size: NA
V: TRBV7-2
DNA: TGTGCCAGCAGCTTCCACCCCGGGAGCAATGAGCAGTTCTTC
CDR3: CASSFHPGSNEQFF

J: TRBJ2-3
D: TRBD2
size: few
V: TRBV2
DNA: TGTGCCAGCTCGACTAGCGGGGGGGCGACAGATACGCAGTATTTT
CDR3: CASSTSGGATDTQYF

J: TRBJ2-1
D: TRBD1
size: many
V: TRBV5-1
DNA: TGCGCCAGCAGCTTGGCCGGGACAGCCTCCTACAATGAGCAGTTCTTC
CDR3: CASSLAGTASYNEQFF

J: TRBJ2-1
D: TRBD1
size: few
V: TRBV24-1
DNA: TGTGCCACCAGTGCAGGGGACAGGGGGAAGAATGAGCAGTTCTTC
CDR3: CATSAGDRGKNEQFF

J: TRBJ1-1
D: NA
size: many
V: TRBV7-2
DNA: TGTGCCAGCAGCCCCGGACAGACGAACACTGAAGCTTTCTTT
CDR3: CASSPGQTNTEAFF

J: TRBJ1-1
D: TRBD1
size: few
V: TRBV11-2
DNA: TGTGCCAGCAGCACCCCCCGAGGGCCCCCGGGACAGGGGTATACTGAAGCTTTCTTT
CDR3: CASSTPRGPPGQGYTEAFF

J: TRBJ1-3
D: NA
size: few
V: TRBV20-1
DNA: TGCAGTGCTAGCCCCCTAAGCCTCTCTGGAAACACCATATATTTT
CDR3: CSASPLSLSGNTIYF

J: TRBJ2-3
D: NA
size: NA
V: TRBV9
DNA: TGTGCCAGCAGCGTAGAAGTTCGGGGAATTGATACGCAGTATTTT
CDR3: CASSVEVRGIDTQYF

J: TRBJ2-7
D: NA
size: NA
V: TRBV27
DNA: TGTGCCAGCAGTGCGACACAGGGCTCCTACGAGCAGTACTTC
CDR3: CASSATQGSYEQYF

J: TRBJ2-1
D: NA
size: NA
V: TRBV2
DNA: TGTGCCAGCAGTGAGGGTATATTGACAGGTGGTGAGCAGTTCTTC
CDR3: CASSEGILTGGEQFF

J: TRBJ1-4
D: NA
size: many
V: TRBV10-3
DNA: TGTGCCATCAGTGGTCTCCAGAATGAAAAACTGTTTTTT
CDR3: CAISGLQNEKLFF

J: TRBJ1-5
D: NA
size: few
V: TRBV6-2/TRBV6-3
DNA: TGTGCCAGCGGGAGGACATCTTTGGATCAGCCCCAGCATTTT
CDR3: CASGRTSLDQPQHF

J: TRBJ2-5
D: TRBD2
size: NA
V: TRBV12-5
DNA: TGTGCTAGCGGCTTTCCCAAGCGTTCCAGCGGGGGGGCGGGGAGCGAGACCCAGTACTTC
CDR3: CASGFPKRSSGGAGSETQYF

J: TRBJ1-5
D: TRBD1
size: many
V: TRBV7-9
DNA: TGTGCCAGCAGCCTGGGACAGTCACCCAATCAGCCCCAGCATTTT
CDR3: CASSLGQSPNQPQHF

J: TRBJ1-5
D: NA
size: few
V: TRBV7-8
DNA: TGTGCCAGCAGCTTAGAACCCGGGGGTGCGGGGGCGTTATATCAGCCCCAGCATTTT
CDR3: CASSLEPGGAGALYQPQHF

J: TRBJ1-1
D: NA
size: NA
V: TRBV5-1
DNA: TGCGCCAGCAGCTTACTAGGTCGAGAGGAAGCTTTCTTT
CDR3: CASSLLGREEAFF

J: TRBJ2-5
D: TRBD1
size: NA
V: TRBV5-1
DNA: TGCGCCAGCAGCGCAGAACCGGGACAGGGGGCCCAGGAGACCCAGTACTTC
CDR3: CASSAEPGQGAQETQYF

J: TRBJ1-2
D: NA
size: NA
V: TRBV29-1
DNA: TGCAGCGTTGGCCGGATCTATGGCTACACCTTC
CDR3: CSVGRIYGYTF

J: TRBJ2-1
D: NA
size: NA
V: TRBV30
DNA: TGTGCCTGGACCGGGTACAATGAGCAGTTCTTC
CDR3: CAWTGYNEQFF

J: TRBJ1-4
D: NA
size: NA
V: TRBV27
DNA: TGTGCCAGCAGTTTAGGGGTTGCAACTAATGAAAAACTGTTTTTT
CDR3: CASSLGVATNEKLFF

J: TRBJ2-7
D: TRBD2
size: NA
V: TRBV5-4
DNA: TGTGCCAGCAGCCCGATTGGACTAGCCCACGAGCAGTACTTC
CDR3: CASSPIGLAHEQYF

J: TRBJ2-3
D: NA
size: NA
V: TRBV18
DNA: TGTGCCAGCTCAAAGACTGGCACTGACACAGATACGCAGTATTTT
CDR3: CASSKTGTDTDTQYF

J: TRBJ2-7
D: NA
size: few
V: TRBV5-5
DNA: TGTGCCAGCAGCTTGTCCCTAGGGCGCTACGAGCAGTACTTC
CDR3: CASSLSLGRYEQYF

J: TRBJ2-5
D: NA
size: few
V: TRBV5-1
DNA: TGCGCCAGCAGGGTTGATTTGGAGACCCAGTACTTC
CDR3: CASRVDLETQYF

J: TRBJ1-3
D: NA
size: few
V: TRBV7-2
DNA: TGTGCCAGCAGCTTAGTCGGGACACCTGGAAACACCATATATTTT
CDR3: CASSLVGTPGNTIYF

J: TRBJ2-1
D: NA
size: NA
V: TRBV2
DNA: TGTGCCAGCAGTGGGATAGGTGGGGGGGCCTCCTACAATGAGCAGTTCTTC
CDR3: CASSGIGGGASYNEQFF

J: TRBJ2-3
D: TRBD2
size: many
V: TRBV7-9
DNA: TGTGCCAGCAGCGCCGGGACTAGTATCACAGATACGCAGTATTTT
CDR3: CASSAGTSITDTQYF

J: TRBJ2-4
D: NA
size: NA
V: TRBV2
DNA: TGTGCCAGCAGTGCCTGGGGGGCCAAAAACATTCAGTACTTC
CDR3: CASSAWGAKNIQYF

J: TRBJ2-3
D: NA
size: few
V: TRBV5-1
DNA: TGCGCCAGCAGCTTGGGGGATAGCGGCATCACAGATACGCAGTATTTT
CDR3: CASSLGDSGITDTQYF

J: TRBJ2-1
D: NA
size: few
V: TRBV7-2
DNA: TGTGCCAGCAGCTTCGGAGCGAGTGAGCAGTTCTTC
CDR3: CASSFGASEQFF

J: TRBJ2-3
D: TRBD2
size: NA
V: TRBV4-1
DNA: TGCGCCAGCAGCCTAACACGGACTAGCGGGGGGTACACAGATACGCAGTATTTT
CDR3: CASSLTRTSGGYTDTQYF

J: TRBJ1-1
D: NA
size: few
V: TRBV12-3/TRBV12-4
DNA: TGTGCCAGCAGTGTTCTCGTTGAAGCTTTCTTT
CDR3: CASSVLVEAFF

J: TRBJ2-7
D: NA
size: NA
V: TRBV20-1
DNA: TGCAGTGCTGCAGTCTATTCCTACGAGCAGTACTTC
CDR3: CSAAVYSYEQYF

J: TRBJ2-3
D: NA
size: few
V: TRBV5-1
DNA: TGCGCCACCGCACTAGTCGGCGCAGATACGCAGTATTTT
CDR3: CATALVGADTQYF

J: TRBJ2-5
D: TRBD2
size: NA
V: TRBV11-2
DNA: TGTGCCAGCAGCTCAAGACTAGCGGGGGGGCCAGAGACCCAGTACTTC
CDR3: CASSSRLAGGPETQYF

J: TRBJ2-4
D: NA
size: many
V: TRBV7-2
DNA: TGTGCCAGCAGCCTAGGAGGGGCCAAAAACATTCAGTACTTC
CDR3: CASSLGGAKNIQYF

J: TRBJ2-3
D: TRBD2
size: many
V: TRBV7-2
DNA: TGTGCCAGCAGCTTAGTGGCTAGCGGGGGGGATGATACGCAGTATTTT
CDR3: CASSLVASGGDDTQYF

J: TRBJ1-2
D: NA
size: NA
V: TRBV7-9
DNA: TGTGCCAGCAGCTTACTCCCACCCGGGGCCACTCGAAAGTGGTATGGCTACACCTTC
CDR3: CASSLLPPGATRKWYGYTF

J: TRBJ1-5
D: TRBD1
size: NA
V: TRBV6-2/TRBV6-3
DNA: TGTGCCAGCAGATTACAGGGGGCCGGGAGTCAGCCCCAGCATTTT
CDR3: CASRLQGAGSQPQHF

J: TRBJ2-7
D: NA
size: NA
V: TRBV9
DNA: TGTGCCAGCAGCGTAGAAGGGTCCGAGCAGTACTTC
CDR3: CASSVEGSEQYF

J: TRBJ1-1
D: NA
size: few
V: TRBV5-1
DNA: TGCGCCAGCAGCTTAGACTCCTCCGAAGCTTTCTTT
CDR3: CASSLDSSEAFF

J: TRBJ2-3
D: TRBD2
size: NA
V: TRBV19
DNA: TGTGCCAGTACCCCACTAGCGGGGAGGACAGATACGCAGTATTTT
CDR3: CASTPLAGRTDTQYF

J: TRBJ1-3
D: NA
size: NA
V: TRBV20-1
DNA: TGCAGTGCTAGGGCCGGGACATTTGGAAACACCATATATTTT
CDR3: CSARAGTFGNTIYF

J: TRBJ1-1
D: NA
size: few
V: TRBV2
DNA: TGTGCCAGCAGTGAAGGGGTGGGCACTGAAGCTTTCTTT
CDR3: CASSEGVGTEAFF

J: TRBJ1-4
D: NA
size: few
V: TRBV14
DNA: TGTGCCAGCAGCCAATATTCGGTCAGGGACCGATCAACTAATGAAAAACTGTTTTTT
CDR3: CASSQYSVRDRSTNEKLFF

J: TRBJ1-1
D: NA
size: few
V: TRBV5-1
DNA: TGCGCCAGCAGCCCCTTAGGGACGGAGAACACTGAAGCTTTCTTT
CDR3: CASSPLGTENTEAFF

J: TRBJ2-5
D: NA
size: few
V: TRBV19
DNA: TGTGCCAGTAGTGAGCCTCGAGAGACCCAGTACTTC
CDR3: CASSEPRETQYF

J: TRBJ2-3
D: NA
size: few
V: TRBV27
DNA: TGTGCCAGCAGACCCAAGCTCTACCGACAGAGGACTAGCACAGATACGCAGTATTTT
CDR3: CASRPKLYRQRTSTDTQYF

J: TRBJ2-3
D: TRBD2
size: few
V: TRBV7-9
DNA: TGTGCCAGCAGCTCGATCGATACCCTAGCTGGCGGGGGGACAGATACGCAGTATTTT
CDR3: CASSSIDTLAGGGTDTQYF

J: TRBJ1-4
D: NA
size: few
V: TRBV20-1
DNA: TGCAGTGCTAGTAGTCTTTTGGTTGCAACTAATGAAAAACTGTTTTTT
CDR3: CSASSLLVATNEKLFF